This passage covers 4 T cell receptor beta chains from one sample sequenced in a study of T-cell reconstitution after alpha-beta-depleted transplantation in children. This sample's TCRbeta library carried unique molecular identifier barcodes. One entry per CDR3 protein results from TCRdb running MiXCR on the PCR reads. The data contain 400,000 to 550,000 distinct CDR3 sequences, roughly a tenth of them singletons. The sample was PBMCs, taken before TCRalphabeta/CD19-depleted stem cell transplant. Receptors were obtained from a child aged 2 to 9 with inherited bone marrow failure, due to receive a stem cell transplant.

This chain uses TRBV20-1 with TRBJ1-2; D is uncertain. Germline V gene sequence: CDR1 DFQATT, CDR2 SNEGSKA (reference sequence). This CDR3 region has 11 residues. Trimming shortened V by 4 bases and J by 5 bases, and 8 bases separated the two germline ends. CDR3: CSAKFPYGYTF. The CDR3 coding sequence is TGCAGTGCTAAGTTCCCATATGGCTACACCTTC.

The chain has TRBV30 and TRBJ2-7, with D possibly TRBD2 on 6 matching bases. The CDR3 runs to 20 residues. The germline V gene encodes CDR1 GTSNPN and CDR2 SVGIG (reference sequence). Trimming cost V 2 bases and J 3 bases, with 32 bases left between them. DNA of the CDR3: TGTGCCTGGAGTCATCTTCCAACCGGGGGAGGAAAGGTATATAGCTACGAGCAGTACTTC. Protein product: CAWSHLPTGGGKVYSYEQYF.

This clonotype was recorded at least ten times. The V call is TRBV27, the J call TRBJ2-1; weak D call: TRBD2 (5 bases). The CDR3 totals 14 residues. Trimming removed 8 bases from V and 0 bases from J, with 11 bases in between. Germline V gene sequence: CDR1 MNHEY, CDR2 SMNVEV (reference sequence). CDR3 nucleotide sequence: TGTGCCAGCTGCGATGGGAGCTCCTACAATGAGCAGTTCTTC. Translating it yields CASCDGSSYNEQFF.

This clonotype was observed many times. The rearrangement links TRBV6-2 or TRBV6-3 to TRBJ2-1, with D maybe TRBD1 (6 bases). Trimming removed 6 bases at V and 4 bases at J, with 7 bases between. Per germline, CDR1 MNHEY and CDR2 SVGEGT. This CDR3 is 12 amino acids long. The CDR3 loop is CASRDRYNEQFF. The DNA for the CDR3 is TGTGCCAGCAGAGACAGGTACAATGAGCAGTTCTTC.